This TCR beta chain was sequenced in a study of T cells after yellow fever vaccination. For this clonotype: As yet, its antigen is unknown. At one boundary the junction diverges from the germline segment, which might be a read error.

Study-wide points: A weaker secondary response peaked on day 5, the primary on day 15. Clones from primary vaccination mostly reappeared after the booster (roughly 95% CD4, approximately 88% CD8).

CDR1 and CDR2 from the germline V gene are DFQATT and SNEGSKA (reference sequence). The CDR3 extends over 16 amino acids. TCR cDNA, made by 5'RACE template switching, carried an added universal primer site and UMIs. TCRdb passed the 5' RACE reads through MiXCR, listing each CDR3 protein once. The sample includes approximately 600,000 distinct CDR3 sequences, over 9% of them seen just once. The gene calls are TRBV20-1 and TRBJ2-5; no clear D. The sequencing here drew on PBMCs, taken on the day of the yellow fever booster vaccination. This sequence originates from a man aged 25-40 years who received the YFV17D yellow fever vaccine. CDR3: CCARDPLRQYQETQYF. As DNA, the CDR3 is TGCTGTGCTAGAGACCCCCTGCGGCAGTACCAAGAGACCCAGTACTTC.